This T cell receptor (beta chain) was documented in a study of blood T cell repertoires in COVID-19 (dated by TCRdb to 2019 to 2021). Looking at the study overall: Samples covering the acute and convalescent phases of COVID-19 were provided by collaborators in the United States, Italy and Spain. The repertoires were released in a freely available public database intended as a resource for research on the immune response to SARS-CoV-2. Samples came from the ongoing ImmuneRACE study (first 160 participants) plus 1,254 subjects from 6 global collaborators. Where available, HLA class I and class II types were taken from metadata supplied by the sample provider and were not determined by assay-based typing. A de-identified subject ID, COVID-19 status, age in years and sex were almost always included in the sample metadata. The prospective study material was composed of cDNA or gDNA derived from T cells, B-cell-depleted T cells, or PBMCs. Subjects who had been exposed to COVID-19, were actively infected with it, or had recovered from it provided the deeply sampled blood TCRbeta repertoires that made up the dataset. Broader findings and caveats from the paper: The amount of clinical and demographic metadata varied by source and participant and was provided uncurated.

Comments on this clone: Its target antigen remains unknown. No base quality information exists; no much larger clone differs at one position.

TCRbeta CDR3 regions were amplified from genomic DNA using the immunoSEQ Assay, a bias-controlled multiplex PCR. Concerning the study's data processing: Within the assay, amplification of reference gene primers was used to estimate how many nucleated cells each sample contained. To quantify the absolute abundance of each unique TCRbeta CDR3 rearrangement, sequence reads were collapsed and filtered. For each sample, productive Simpson clonality was calculated as the square root of Simpson's diversity index across productive rearrangements. Held by TCRdb, this immuneACCESS table contains in-frame sequences only and omits some clones. Under half of the omission traces to an unresolved V gene where checked; the cause of the rest is unknown. V, J and clone size derive from that table, while D and trimming were established from the DNA sequence. The sample data list 150,000 to 200,000 clones, and under 80% of these were observed just once. Around 2.9% of the sample is taken by the ten largest.

Whole blood was collected in K2EDTA tubes by collaborating institutions according to the institutions' own protocols. For TCRbeta analysis, collaborator samples were shipped as frozen whole blood, as isolated PBMCs, or as DNA extracted from either sample type. Trimming removed 2 bases from V and 3 bases from J, leaving 8 bases between the germline ends. The CDR3 spans 12 residues, from the cysteine through the phenylalanine. Only the CDR3 portion is preserved as DNA: 36 bases, with reading frame beginning at the first base. CDR1 and CDR2, looked up from the germline V gene (reference sequence), are GTSNPN and SVGIG.

The rearranged chain carries TRBV30 and TRBJ2-7; TRBD1 is a weak D gene call, 5 bases matching. The sample taken for sequencing was peripheral blood. The receptor comes from a woman aged 80 or over with acute or convalescent COVID-19. The encoded CDR3 is CAWSHQGYEQYF. The nucleotide sequence reads as follows: TGTGCCTGGAGTCACCAGGGCTACGAGCAGTACTTC.